Listed below are T cell receptor beta chains from one sample, sequenced in a study of T cell repertoires and HLA-DP antigens. These receptors' antigens are unknown. Clones were read by immunoSEQ multiplex PCR, and TCRdb kept only the in-frame ones, dropping some. The table includes 85,000 to 90,000 clones, more than 75% detected once. The sequencing input was CD4+ T cells from PBMCs. The receptors derive from a man between 50 and 59 years old in good health and CMV-seronegative. CDR3s include the opening cysteine and the closing phenylalanine or tryptophan. A D gene is named only where the DNA matches it firmly. Where a row states a size, it is once, few, many or the class of an expanded clone; other rows omit it.

J: TRBJ2-1
size: few
V: TRBV7-6
D: TRBD2
DNA: TGTGCCAGCAGCTTATCGGCTAGCGGAGGATACAATGAGCAGTTCTTC
CDR3: CASSLSASGGYNEQFF

J: TRBJ1-4
size: -
V: TRBV5-5
D: -
DNA: TGTGCCAGCGGACTCAGGGCTGCTAATGAAAAACTGTTTTTT
CDR3: CASGLRAANEKLFF

J: TRBJ2-6
size: -
V: TRBV19
D: TRBD2
DNA: TGTGCCAGTAGTAGGGGCGGGGGGCGCTCTGGGGCCAACGTCCTGACTTTC
CDR3: CASSRGGGRSGANVLTF

J: TRBJ1-2
size: -
V: TRBV2
D: -
DNA: TGTGCCAGCTCCTTCGTAGGCTACACCTTC
CDR3: CASSFVGYTF

J: TRBJ1-4
size: -
V: TRBV21-1
D: -
DNA: TGTGCCAGCAGCAAAGGGATACAGGGAGTTAATGAAAAACTGTTTTTT
CDR3: CASSKGIQGVNEKLFF

J: TRBJ2-1
size: -
V: TRBV9
D: -
DNA: TGTGCCAGCAGCGTCACCGGTCTGGATGAGCAGTTCTTC
CDR3: CASSVTGLDEQFF

J: TRBJ1-1
size: -
V: TRBV7-6
D: -
DNA: TGTGCCAGCAGCTTTCTACAGGGCCGAGCTTTCTTT
CDR3: CASSFLQGRAFF

J: TRBJ1-5
size: -
V: TRBV18
D: TRBD1
DNA: TGTGCCAGCTCACACTCCGGGACAGGGAATCAGCCCCAGCATTTT
CDR3: CASSHSGTGNQPQHF

J: TRBJ2-2
size: once
V: TRBV19
D: -
DNA: TGTGCCAGCCAGAACACCGGGGAGCTGTTTTTT
CDR3: CASQNTGELFF

J: TRBJ2-7
size: few
V: TRBV20-1
D: TRBD1
DNA: TGCAGTGCTAGAAGGGGGCCCGAGCAGTACTTC
CDR3: CSARRGPEQYF

J: TRBJ1-1
size: -
V: TRBV28
D: TRBD1
DNA: TGTGCCAGCATAGTGAACAGGGGCGGGGCTTTGACTGAAGCTTTCTTT
CDR3: CASIVNRGGALTEAFF

J: TRBJ2-7
size: -
V: TRBV5-4
D: -
DNA: TGTGCCAGCAGCTTGAAGGCAGGGGCCTCCTACGAGCAGTACTTC
CDR3: CASSLKAGASYEQYF

J: TRBJ2-2
size: -
V: TRBV4-2
D: -
DNA: TGTGCCAGCAGCCATGGGGTCGGGCTAGCGACGGGATCCGGAGGGGAGCTGTTTTTT
CDR3: CASSHGVGLATGSGGELFF

J: TRBJ1-2
size: -
V: TRBV7-9
D: -
DNA: TGTGCCAGCAGCGCCAAGGCGGGGGCGTTTGATGGCTACACCTTC
CDR3: CASSAKAGAFDGYTF

J: TRBJ2-7
size: -
V: TRBV6-5
D: -
DNA: TGTGCCAGCAGTTACTTTGATGCAGGCTCGTCCTACGAGCAGTACTTC
CDR3: CASSYFDAGSSYEQYF

J: TRBJ2-1
size: -
V: TRBV28
D: TRBD1
DNA: TGTGCCAGCAGTCGGGACAGGGGGCTTACGGAGCAGTTCTTC
CDR3: CASSRDRGLTEQFF

J: TRBJ1-1
size: -
V: TRBV19
D: -
DNA: TGTGCCAGTCACGGGACTATGAACACTGAAGCTTTCTTT
CDR3: CASHGTMNTEAFF

J: TRBJ1-2
size: -
V: TRBV18
D: TRBD1
DNA: TGTGCCAGCTCACCAAAACAGGGGTATGGCTACACCTTC
CDR3: CASSPKQGYGYTF

J: TRBJ1-2
size: few
V: TRBV28
D: TRBD1
DNA: TGTGCCAGCGGACAGGGGGCGAATGGCTACACCTTC
CDR3: CASGQGANGYTF

J: TRBJ2-3
size: once
V: TRBV4-1
D: TRBD2
DNA: TGCGCCAGCAGCCAAGTGCCCTCGCGGGGGGATACGCAGTATTTT
CDR3: CASSQVPSRGDTQYF

J: TRBJ2-3
size: -
V: TRBV7-2
D: -
DNA: TGTGCCAGCAGCTTATCGGGAGTGAGCCCCTTTAGCACAGATACGCAGTATTTT
CDR3: CASSLSGVSPFSTDTQYF

J: TRBJ2-7
size: once
V: TRBV28
D: TRBD2
DNA: TGTGCCAGCAGTTTAGCCGTCCCGGGACTAGCGGGTCCGAACGAGCAGTACTTC
CDR3: CASSLAVPGLAGPNEQYF